The clone carrying this T cell receptor (beta chain) was detected a few times. CDR1 and CDR2 from the germline V gene are MNHEY and SVGAGI. V was pared by 7 bases and J by 4 bases, with 14 bases between. The length of the CDR3 is 13 residues. Here immunoSEQ multiplex PCR was the method, and the copy in TCRdb shows in-frame clones only, minus some. The top ten clones hold about 3.4% of a sample with roughly 86,000 clones, approximately 86% of them seen once. This sample is part of a study of blood T cell repertoires in COVID-19. Study in general: In each case, the material was cDNA or gDNA derived from T cells, B-cell-depleted T cells, or PBMCs.

The clonotype originates from a man between 50 and 59 years old with acute or convalescent COVID-19. The V call is TRBV6-5, the J call TRBJ2-7; D may be TRBD2 (6 bases). The sequenced material came from peripheral blood. The CDR3: CASTPGLTYEQYF. CDR3 DNA sequence: TGTGCCAGCACTCCGGGACTTACATACGAGCAGTACTTC.